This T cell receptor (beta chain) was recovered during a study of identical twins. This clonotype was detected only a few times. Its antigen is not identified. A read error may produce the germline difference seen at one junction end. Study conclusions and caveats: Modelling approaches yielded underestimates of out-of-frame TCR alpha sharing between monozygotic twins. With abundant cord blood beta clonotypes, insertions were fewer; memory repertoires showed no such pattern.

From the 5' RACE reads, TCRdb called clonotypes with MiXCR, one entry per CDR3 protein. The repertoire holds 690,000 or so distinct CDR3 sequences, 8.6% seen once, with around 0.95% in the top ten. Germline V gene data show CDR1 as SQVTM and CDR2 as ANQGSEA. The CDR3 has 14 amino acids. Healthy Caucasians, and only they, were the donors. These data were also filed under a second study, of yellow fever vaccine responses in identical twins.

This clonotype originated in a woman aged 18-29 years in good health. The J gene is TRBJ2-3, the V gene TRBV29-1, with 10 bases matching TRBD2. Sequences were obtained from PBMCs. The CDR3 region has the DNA TGCAGCGTGGAAGCGGGAGGGCAAACAGATACGCAGTATTTT. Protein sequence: CSVEAGGQTDTQYF.